The 10 T cell receptor gamma chains below were found in one sample sequenced in a study of Vδ1+ human thymocytes. Study observations and caveats: Highly polyclonal TRG and TRD repertoires with Gaussian CDR3 length distributions appeared in thymus.

These receptors are not linked to any known antigen. Sequences come from RNA converted to cDNA by reverse transcription. The CDR3 regions were amplified by multiplex PCR from V-gene primers to a constant-region primer. TCRdb reran clone calling via CATT on the multiplex PCR reads. Of roughly 30,000 gamma-chain clones listed, 15% to 25% are singletons. The sequencing input was Vdelta1+ gamma-delta thymocytes from the thymus. The subset: FACS-sorted CD3+ TCRalphabeta- TCRVdelta1+ TCRVdelta2- thymocytes. The receptors shown here come from a boy in the first two years of life who had congenital heart surgery.

This clone was picked up a small number of times. V usage is TRGV9 and J usage is TRGJ1 or TRGJ2. The CDR3 sequence is 13 residues long. Unmatched junction bases numbered 9, after V lost 3 bases and J lost 7 bases. Germline CDR1 is GITISATS and CDR2 is ISYDGTV (reference sequence). Here the CDR3 DNA reads TGTGCCTTGTGGGAGACCGTTGGGTATAAGAAACTCTTT. Translating it yields CALWETVGYKKLF.

This clone ranks as medium-sized. Other nucleotide sequences in the sample specify the same CDR3. This sequence joins TRGV9 and TRGJ1 or TRGJ2. V gave up 0 bases and J gave up 9 bases; unmatched junction bases: 5. Germline V gives CDR1 GITISATS, CDR2 ISYDGTV (reference sequence). This CDR3 is 12 amino acids long. CDR3 region: CALWEVLGKKLF. The CDR3 bases are TGTGCCTTGTGGGAGGTGTTAGGTAAGAAACTCTTT.

This clone has more than one count but fewer than ten. This same CDR3 is encoded by further DNA sequences in the sample. The V gene is TRGV8, the J gene TRGJ1 or TRGJ2. V lost 0 bases and J lost 7; bases outside the gene matches: 6. CDR1 is VENAVY and CDR2 is YDSYNSRV in the germline V gene. This CDR3 is 13 amino acids long. The CDR3 spells CATWDRLHYKKLF. The CDR3 coding sequence is TGTGCCACCTGGGATAGGCTGCACTATAAGAAACTCTTT.

The chain is built from TRGV5 and TRGJ1 or TRGJ2. CDR3 length equals 12 residues. CDR1 is VINAFY and CDR2 is YDVSNSKD in the germline V gene. V gave up 1 base and J gave up 9 bases; unmatched junction bases: 6. CDR3 sequence: CATWDSSIKKLF. The CDR3 bases are TGTGCCACCTGGGACAGCTCCATTAAGAAACTCTTT.

About this clone itself: Distinct nucleotide sequences in the sample also encode this CDR3. V usage is TRGV4 and J usage is TRGJ1 or TRGJ2. V lost 0 bases to trimming and J lost 6 bases; unmatched junction nucleotides: 5. The V gene's germline CDR1 is EGSTGY and CDR2 YDSYTSSV. This CDR3 has 13 residues. The CDR3 DNA sequence: TGTGCCACCTGGGATGGGAGGGGTTATAAGAAACTCTTT. Its protein product is CATWDGRGYKKLF.

This clone is deemed medium-sized. Different DNA sequences within this sample yield the same CDR3. The chain uses TRGV4 and TRGJ1 or TRGJ2. The CDR3 is 11 residues long. V trimming: 0 bases; J trimming: 11 bases; junction bases outside the gene matches: 4. Per germline, CDR1 EGSTGY and CDR2 YDSYTSSV. CDR3 region: CATWDGPEKLF. The DNA of the CDR3 is TGTGCCACCTGGGATGGGCCTGAGAAACTCTTT.

The chain joins TRGV4 to TRGJ1 or TRGJ2. The J segment lost 8 bases and the V segment lost 6 bases, leaving 13 bases of the junction unmatched. This CDR3 spans 13 amino acids. Germline V CDR1 and CDR2: EGSTGY, YDSYTSSV. The CDR3 loop is CATWPPRRNKKLF. The CDR3 nucleotides read TGTGCCACCTGGCCACCACGGAGGAATAAGAAACTCTTT.

This chain joins TRGV4 and TRGJP1. The ends lost 4 bases at V and 13 bases at J; junction bases unmatched: 6. CDR1 is EGSTGY, CDR2 YDSYTSSV, per germline. This CDR3 has 11 residues. The CDR3 reads CATWEVPFKIF. CDR3 in DNA: TGTGCCACCTGGGAGGTTCCGTTCAAGATATTT.

Only a few counts were recorded for this clone. V gene TRGV2 combines with J gene TRGJ1 or TRGJ2. The CDR3 contains 16 residues. V lost 0 bases to trimming and J lost 0 bases; unmatched junction nucleotides: 8. CDR1 is EGSNGY, CDR2 YDSYNSKV, per germline. The CDR3 protein is CATWDGLSLNYYKKLF. Written as DNA, the CDR3 is TGTGCCACCTGGGACGGGCTATCCCTGAATTATTATAAGAAACTCTTT.

This clone has just a few counts. The chain has TRGV3 and TRGJ1 or TRGJ2. V lost 6 bases, J lost 3 bases, and 14 bases stayed unmatched. There are 15 residues in the CDR3. The V gene's germline CDR1 is VTNTFY and CDR2 YDVSTARD (reference sequence). DNA for the CDR3: TGTGCCACCTGGAGCGGGGAGCGCTTTTATTATAAGAAACTCTTT. It is translated as CATWSGERFYYKKLF.